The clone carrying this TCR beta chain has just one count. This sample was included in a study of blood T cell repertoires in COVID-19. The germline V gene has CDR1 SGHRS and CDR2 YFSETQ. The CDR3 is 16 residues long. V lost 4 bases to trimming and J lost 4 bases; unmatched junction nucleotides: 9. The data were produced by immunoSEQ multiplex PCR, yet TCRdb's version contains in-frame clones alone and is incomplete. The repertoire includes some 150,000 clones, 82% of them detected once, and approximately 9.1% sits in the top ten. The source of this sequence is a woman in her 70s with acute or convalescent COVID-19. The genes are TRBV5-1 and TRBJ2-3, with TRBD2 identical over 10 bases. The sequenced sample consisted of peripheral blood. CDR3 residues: CASSIKAGGQSDTQYF. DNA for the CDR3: TGCGCCAGCAGCATCAAAGCGGGAGGGCAATCAGATACGCAGTATTTT.